This TCR beta chain was sequenced during a study of Graves' ophthalmopathy and Graves' hyperthyroidism. Beta-chain TCR CDR3 regions were amplified from RNA transcripts. The authors performed first-round RT-PCR with HTBI primers and then a second-round multiplex PCR. Via MiXCR, TCRdb re-called the multiplex PCR reads, giving one row per CDR3 protein. This table holds about 1.2 million distinct CDR3 sequences, roughly 35% found once. The table lists this clonotype with many counts. The CDR3 has 14 residues. Germline CDR1 reads LNHDA; CDR2 reads SQIVND (reference sequence). J was trimmed by 4 bases and V by 8 bases; bases with no gene match: 7.

The sequence was collected from an adult man with Graves' hyperthyroidism. Source material: peripheral blood or thyroid tissue (not recorded which). The chain combines TRBV19 with TRBJ2-2; 7 bases fit TRBD2. The CDR3 sequence: CASARGGSTGELFF. CDR3 sequence (DNA): TGTGCCAGTGCGCGGGGAGGGAGCACCGGGGAGCTGTTTTTT.